This entry is about one T cell receptor beta chain. The data derive from a study of monozygotic twins with inflammatory bowel disease. A 6-nucleotide sample barcode was carried by the UMIs, which template switching added. Using the 5' RACE reads, TCRdb records one entry per CDR3 protein without DNA. The table counts about 450,000 distinct CDR3 sequences; 2.4% lies in the top ten. The CDR3 has 15 amino acids. In germline, CDR1 is MGHRA, CDR2 YSYEKL. The sample taken for sequencing was blood. The chain couples TRBV4-1 to TRBJ2-7. This receptor was obtained from a human donor with ulcerative colitis or Crohn's disease, or a healthy co-twin of an affected twin (not recorded which). The CDR3 reads CASSQVFVGSYEQYF.